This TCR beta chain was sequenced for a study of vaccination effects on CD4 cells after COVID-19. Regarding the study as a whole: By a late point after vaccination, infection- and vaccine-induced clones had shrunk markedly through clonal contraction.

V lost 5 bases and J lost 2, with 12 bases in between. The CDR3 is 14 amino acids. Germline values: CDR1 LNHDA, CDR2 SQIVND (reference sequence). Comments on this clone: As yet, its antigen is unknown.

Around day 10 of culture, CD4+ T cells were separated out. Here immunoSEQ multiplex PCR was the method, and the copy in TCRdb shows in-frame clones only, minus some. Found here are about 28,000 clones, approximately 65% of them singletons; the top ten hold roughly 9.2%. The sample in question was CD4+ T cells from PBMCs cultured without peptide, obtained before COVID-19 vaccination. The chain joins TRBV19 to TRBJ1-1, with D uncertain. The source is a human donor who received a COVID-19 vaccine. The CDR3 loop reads CASSLPTVNTEAFF. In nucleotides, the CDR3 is TGTGCCAGTAGTCTCCCGACGGTAAACACTGAAGCTTTCTTT. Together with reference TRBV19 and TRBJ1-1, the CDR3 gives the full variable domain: DGGITQSPKYLFRKEGQNVTLSCEQNLNHDAMYWYRQDPGQGLRLIYYSQIVNDFQKGDIAEGYSVSREKKESFPLTVTSAQKNPTAFYLCASSLPTVNTEAFFGQGTRLTVV.